This TCR beta chain derives from a study of blood T cell repertoires in COVID-19. Overall study context: Collection of acute and convalescent COVID-19 samples took place in the United States, Italy and Spain.

Seattle's cohort entered during active infection and was followed longitudinally. The protocol was immunoSEQ multiplex PCR, while the TCRdb copy is restricted to in-frame clones and leaves out a portion. Among hundreds of thousands of clones listed, 90% were seen once. Germline loops: CDR1 SGHRS, CDR2 YFSETQ. Trimming pared 7 bases from V and 3 bases from J, leaving 15 bases between. CDR3 length equals 14 residues. The rearrangement joins TRBV5-1 to TRBJ2-3; D is possibly TRBD2 (5 bases). The sequencing sample was made of peripheral blood. The TCR sequence derives from a middle-aged woman with COVID-19, enrolled during active disease. CDR3: CASSVPDSTDTQYF. In DNA form, the CDR3 reads TGCGCCAGCTCTGTGCCGGACTCAACAGATACGCAGTATTTT.